The T cell receptor beta chain under discussion was sequenced for a study of graft-versus-host responses after intestinal transplantation. A word on this clone: Its antigen remains unknown.

CDR1 SGHRS and CDR2 YFSETQ come from the germline V gene. The V and J ends lost 4 bases and 8 bases respectively, with 16 bases between them. This CDR3 is built from 14 residues. The table came from immunoSEQ multiplex PCR; TCRdb's copy has only in-frame clones and leaves some out. The data show around 90,000 clones, 80% to 95% seen once. This receptor was taken from a human donor who received an intestinal transplant. V gene TRBV5-1 combines with J gene TRBJ2-1, with a tentative D call TRBD2 (6 bases). The sample here was unstimulated CD4+ T cells sorted from spleen or lymph node cells, taken before intestinal transplant. The CDR3: CASSLPTSSHEQFF. CDR3 sequence (DNA): TGCGCCAGCAGCCTTCCGACTAGTTCCCATGAGCAGTTCTTC.